Listed below are T cell receptor beta chains from one sample, sequenced in a study of cytomegalovirus exposure and HLA in healthy donors. Clones were sequenced by immunoSEQ multiplex PCR, and TCRdb holds only the in-frame ones, with some missing. Here the sample spans 150,000 or so clones, roughly 80% being singletons. Sequencing used PBMCs. The receptors come from a man younger than 35 in good health and CMV-seronegative. Each CDR3 is given with its conserved first and last residue. Each record gives: clone size, D gene, V gene, J gene, CDR3 DNA, CDR3 protein. A D gene is named only where the DNA matches it firmly. Size is omitted from some rows. Given values are once, few, many or a class for expanded clones.

abundance: NA
d_gene: TRBD1
v_gene: TRBV18
j_gene: TRBJ1-2
CDR3nt: TGTGCCAGCTCAGAAGGACAGGGTCCTAACTATGGCTACACCTTC
CDR3aa: CASSEGQGPNYGYTF

abundance: NA
d_gene: TRBD1
v_gene: TRBV2
j_gene: TRBJ1-3
CDR3nt: TGTGCCAGCAGCCTGACAGGGAGGACTTCTGGAAACACCATATATTTT
CDR3aa: CASSLTGRTSGNTIYF

abundance: NA
d_gene: NA
v_gene: TRBV5-6
j_gene: TRBJ2-3
CDR3nt: TGTGCCAGCAGCTTGCGAGAGACTAGAAGCACTAGCACAGATACGCAGTATTTT
CDR3aa: CASSLRETRSTSTDTQYF

abundance: NA
d_gene: TRBD2
v_gene: TRBV7-2
j_gene: TRBJ2-7
CDR3nt: TGTGCCAGCAGCTTATGGAAAGGACAGTCCCGACTAGCGTGGTACGAGCAGTACTTC
CDR3aa: CASSLWKGQSRLAWYEQYF

abundance: few
d_gene: NA
v_gene: TRBV7-9
j_gene: TRBJ1-1
CDR3nt: TGTGCCAGCAGCCCCGACGGGAAGAGCAACACTGAAGCTTTCTTT
CDR3aa: CASSPDGKSNTEAFF

abundance: NA
d_gene: TRBD1
v_gene: TRBV28
j_gene: TRBJ2-3
CDR3nt: TGTGCCAGCAGCTACAGGGGGAGCACAGATACGCAGTATTTT
CDR3aa: CASSYRGSTDTQYF

abundance: NA
d_gene: NA
v_gene: TRBV15
j_gene: TRBJ2-1
CDR3nt: TGTGCCACCAGTATTTCGGGACTCATTAACAATGAGCAGTTCTTC
CDR3aa: CATSISGLINNEQFF

abundance: NA
d_gene: TRBD1
v_gene: TRBV28
j_gene: TRBJ2-7
CDR3nt: TGTGCCAGCAGGGATCCGGGACAGAACTACGAGCAGTACTTC
CDR3aa: CASRDPGQNYEQYF

abundance: once
d_gene: NA
v_gene: TRBV7-6
j_gene: TRBJ2-7
CDR3nt: TGTGCCAGCAGCTCCCGGACATCCGAGCAGTACTTC
CDR3aa: CASSSRTSEQYF

abundance: NA
d_gene: NA
v_gene: TRBV28
j_gene: TRBJ1-5
CDR3nt: TGTGCCAGCAGTTTATACGGGAATCAGCCCCAGCATTTT
CDR3aa: CASSLYGNQPQHF

abundance: NA
d_gene: NA
v_gene: TRBV4-1
j_gene: TRBJ1-5
CDR3nt: TGCGCCAGCAGCCAAGCACTCCTTCAGCCCCAGCATTTT
CDR3aa: CASSQALLQPQHF

abundance: NA
d_gene: NA
v_gene: TRBV4-3
j_gene: TRBJ1-1
CDR3nt: TGCGCCAGCAGCCAAGTGAGACAGGTGAACACTGAAGCTTTCTTT
CDR3aa: CASSQVRQVNTEAFF

abundance: NA
d_gene: NA
v_gene: TRBV28
j_gene: TRBJ1-5
CDR3nt: TGTGCCAGCAGTTGGTTGGGCCAGCCCCAGCATTTT
CDR3aa: CASSWLGQPQHF

abundance: NA
d_gene: NA
v_gene: TRBV5-4
j_gene: TRBJ1-4
CDR3nt: TGTGCCAGCAGCCTTGGGGCCCCACCAGCAACTAATGAAAAACTGTTTTTT
CDR3aa: CASSLGAPPATNEKLFF

abundance: NA
d_gene: NA
v_gene: TRBV2
j_gene: TRBJ2-1
CDR3nt: TGTGCCAGCAGTGAGCCAGGCTTAACGTTGGGTGAGCAGTTCTTC
CDR3aa: CASSEPGLTLGEQFF

abundance: NA
d_gene: TRBD1
v_gene: TRBV7-8
j_gene: TRBJ2-7
CDR3nt: TGTGCCAGCAGCCACAGGGGTGACGAGCAGTACTTC
CDR3aa: CASSHRGDEQYF

abundance: NA
d_gene: NA
v_gene: TRBV7-9
j_gene: TRBJ2-1
CDR3nt: TGTGCCAGCAGCTTAGCGCGGGGGCGGACCCGCTACAATGAGCAGTTCTTC
CDR3aa: CASSLARGRTRYNEQFF

abundance: NA
d_gene: NA
v_gene: TRBV5-6
j_gene: TRBJ2-7
CDR3nt: TGTGCCAGCAGCTGGTGGACAGATACCTACGAGCAGTACTTC
CDR3aa: CASSWWTDTYEQYF

abundance: NA
d_gene: NA
v_gene: TRBV4-3
j_gene: TRBJ2-3
CDR3nt: TGCGCCAGCAGCCCAACCTTACTTACCCGGGACTTAGGGGCAGATACGCAGTATTTT
CDR3aa: CASSPTLLTRDLGADTQYF

abundance: NA
d_gene: NA
v_gene: TRBV6-5
j_gene: TRBJ1-2
CDR3nt: TGTGCCAATAGTGGAGCGGGGTATGGCTACACCTTC
CDR3aa: CANSGAGYGYTF

abundance: NA
d_gene: NA
v_gene: TRBV27
j_gene: TRBJ2-5
CDR3nt: TGTGCCAGCAGCCAACAAGAGACCCAGTACTTC
CDR3aa: CASSQQETQYF

abundance: once
d_gene: TRBD1
v_gene: TRBV5-1
j_gene: TRBJ1-2
CDR3nt: TGCGCCAGCAGCCGTACTCCGGGACAGGGCGATGGCTACACCTTC
CDR3aa: CASSRTPGQGDGYTF

abundance: once
d_gene: NA
v_gene: TRBV16
j_gene: TRBJ2-2
CDR3nt: TGTGCCAGCACCCAACGGCCCGAGCGGACCCACACCGGGGAGCTGTTTTTT
CDR3aa: CASTQRPERTHTGELFF

abundance: NA
d_gene: TRBD1
v_gene: TRBV19
j_gene: TRBJ2-3
CDR3nt: TGTGCCCCCCCGGACAGGAGTAGCACAGATACGCAGTATTTT
CDR3aa: CAPPDRSSTDTQYF

abundance: NA
d_gene: NA
v_gene: TRBV28
j_gene: TRBJ2-1
CDR3nt: TGTGCCAGCAGTTTGGCTCCCCTAGAAAACAATGAGCAGTTCTTC
CDR3aa: CASSLAPLENNEQFF

abundance: NA
d_gene: NA
v_gene: TRBV9
j_gene: TRBJ1-1
CDR3nt: TGTGCCAGCAGCGTAGGGCAACAGGGTGGCACTGAAGCTTTCTTT
CDR3aa: CASSVGQQGGTEAFF

abundance: once
d_gene: TRBD1
v_gene: TRBV5-6
j_gene: TRBJ2-7
CDR3nt: TGTGCCAGCAGCTTAGACAGGGGGCGCTACGAGCAGTACTTC
CDR3aa: CASSLDRGRYEQYF